This T cell receptor (beta chain) was recorded in a study of OX40 agonist ivuxolimab in advanced cancers. The assay was immunoSEQ multiplex PCR, and TCRdb's table has in-frame clones only and misses some. In the table there are tens of thousands of clones, around nine tenths of which are singletons. CDR3 size: 14 residues. The germline gives CDR1 MGHDK, CDR2 SYGVNS. Trimming removed 1 base from V and 5 bases from J, with 9 bases in between. Baseline, cycle 4 day 1, and cycle 7 day 1 were the blood sampling points. The origin of this receptor is an adult with an advanced solid tumor such as melanoma, head and neck, liver or kidney cancer. The input for sequencing was CD4+ or CD8+ T cells sorted from blood, taken in a trial of the OX40 agonist ivuxolimab. The genes are TRBV25-1 and TRBJ1-5, with D hard to call. As DNA, the CDR3 is TGTGCCAGCAGTGAATTAAATACGGATCAGCCCCAGCATTTT. Translating gives CASSELNTDQPQHF.